Listed here are 4 T cell receptor beta chains from one sample, sequenced in a study of molecular identifiers for immune sequencing clone quantification. TCRdb processed the PCR reads anew with MiXCR; each CDR3 protein has one entry. The sample has a few hundred thousand distinct CDR3 sequences, under 25% seen once. The material sequenced was naive CD8+ T cells from blood, with Jurkat cell RNA spiked in. Subset meaning: FACS-sorted CD8+CD4-CCR7+CD45RA+ naive T cells. Receptor source: a human donor in good health. Some libraries in this study had Jurkat cell RNA spiked in.

In this sample, this clonotype turned up a few times. A much bigger clone sits one base away, suggesting this may be a read error. The chain has TRBV5-6 and TRBJ2-7; the D is unclear. The CDR3 length is 13 residues. Germline V lookup: CDR1 SGHDT, CDR2 YYEEEE. Trimming took off 7 bases at V and 0 bases at J, with 11 bases between the two ends. CDR3 residues: CASGPRPSYEQYF. CDR3 DNA: TGTGCCAGCGGCCCCCGGCCCTCCTACGAGCAGTACTTC.

With respect to this clonotype: One base away lies a much larger clone, so this may be a sequencing read error. The rearrangement uses TRBV30 and TRBJ1-5; weak D call: TRBD1 (5 bases). V lost 1 base to trimming and J lost 6 bases, with 13 bases between them. The germline gives CDR1 GTSNPN, CDR2 SVGIG (reference sequence). The CDR3 totals 14 residues. CDR3 residues: CAWSGRAGSQPQHF. CDR3 nucleotides: TGTGCCTGGAGTGGCAGGGCGGGCAGTCAGCCCCAGCATTTT.

About this clonotype: Mismatch with germline at one junction end may stem from a read error. V is TRBV5-1 and J is TRBJ2-7; D is tentatively TRBD1 or TRBD2 (5 bases each). CDR1 and CDR2 from the germline V gene are SGHRS and YFSETQ. The CDR3 runs to 14 residues. CDR3 nucleotide sequence: TGCGCCAGCAGCTTGAGTTACGGGGCGATCGAGCCGTACTTC. Translation: CASSLSYGAIEPYF.

This clonotype came up a few times. The chain employs TRBV6-5 and TRBJ2-2; D unclear. The CDR3 runs to 15 residues. The V gene's germline CDR1 is MNHEY and CDR2 SVGAGI. V gave up 2 bases and J gave up 1 base, with 8 bases separating them. This chain's CDR3 is CASSYVQRNTGELFF. The CDR3 region has the DNA TGTGCCAGCAGTTACGTTCAGAGGAACACCGGGGAGCTGTTTTTT.